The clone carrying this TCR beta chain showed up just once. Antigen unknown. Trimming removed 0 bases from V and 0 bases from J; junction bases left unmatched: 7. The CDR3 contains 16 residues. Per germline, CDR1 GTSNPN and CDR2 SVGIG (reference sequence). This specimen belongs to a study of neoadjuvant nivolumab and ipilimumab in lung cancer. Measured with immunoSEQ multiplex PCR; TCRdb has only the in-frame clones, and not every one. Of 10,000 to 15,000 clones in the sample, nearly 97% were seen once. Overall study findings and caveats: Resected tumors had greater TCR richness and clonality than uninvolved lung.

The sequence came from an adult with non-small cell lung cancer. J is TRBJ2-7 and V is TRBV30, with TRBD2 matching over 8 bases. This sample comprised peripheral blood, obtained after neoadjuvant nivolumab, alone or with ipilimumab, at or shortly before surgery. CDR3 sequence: CAWSVRGGLLSYEQYF. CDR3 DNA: TGTGCCTGGAGTGTACGGGGGGGTCTACTCTCCTACGAGCAGTACTTC.